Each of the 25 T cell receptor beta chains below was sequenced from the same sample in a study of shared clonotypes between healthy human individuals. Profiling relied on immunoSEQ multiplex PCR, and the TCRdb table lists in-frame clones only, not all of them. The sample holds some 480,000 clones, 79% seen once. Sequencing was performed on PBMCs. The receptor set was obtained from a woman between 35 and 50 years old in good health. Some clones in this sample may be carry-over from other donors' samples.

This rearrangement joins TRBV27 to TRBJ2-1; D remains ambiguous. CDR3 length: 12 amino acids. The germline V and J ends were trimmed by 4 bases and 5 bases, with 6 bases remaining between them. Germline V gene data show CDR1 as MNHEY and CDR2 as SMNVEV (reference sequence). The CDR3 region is CASSYLDNEQFF. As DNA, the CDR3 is TGTGCCAGCAGTTACTTAGACAATGAGCAGTTCTTC.

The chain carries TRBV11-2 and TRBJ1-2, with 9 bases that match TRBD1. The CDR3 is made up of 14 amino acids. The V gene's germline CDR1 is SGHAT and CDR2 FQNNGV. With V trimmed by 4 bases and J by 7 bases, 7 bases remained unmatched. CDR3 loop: CASSSFTGGFGYTF. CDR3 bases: TGTGCCAGCAGCTCGTTTACAGGGGGCTTTGGCTACACCTTC.

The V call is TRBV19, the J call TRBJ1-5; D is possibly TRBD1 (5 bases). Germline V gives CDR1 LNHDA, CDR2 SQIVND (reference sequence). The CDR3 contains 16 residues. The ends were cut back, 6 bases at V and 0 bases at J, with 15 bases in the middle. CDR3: CASSGPQGYSNQPQHF. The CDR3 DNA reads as TGTGCCAGTAGCGGGCCCCAGGGTTATAGCAATCAGCCCCAGCATTTT.

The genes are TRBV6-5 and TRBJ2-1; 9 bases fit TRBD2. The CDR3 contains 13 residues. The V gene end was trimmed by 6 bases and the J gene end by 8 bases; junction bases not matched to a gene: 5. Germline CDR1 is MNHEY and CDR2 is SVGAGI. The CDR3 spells CASRFSGSDEQFF. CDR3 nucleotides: TGTGCCAGCAGATTTAGCGGGAGCGATGAGCAGTTCTTC.

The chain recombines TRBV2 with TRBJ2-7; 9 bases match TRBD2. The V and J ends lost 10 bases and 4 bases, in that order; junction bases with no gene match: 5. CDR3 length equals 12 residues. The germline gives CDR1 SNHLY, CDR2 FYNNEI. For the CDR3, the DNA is TGTGCCACCTCGCGGGGGGGGTACGAGCAGTACTTC. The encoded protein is CATSRGGYEQYF. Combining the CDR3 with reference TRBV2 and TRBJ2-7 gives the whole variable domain EPEVTQTPSHQVTQMGQEVILRCVPISNHLYFYWYRQILGQKVEFLVSFYNNEISEKSEIFDDQFSVERPDGSNFTLKIRSTKLEDSAMYFCATSRGGYEQYFGPGTRLTVT.

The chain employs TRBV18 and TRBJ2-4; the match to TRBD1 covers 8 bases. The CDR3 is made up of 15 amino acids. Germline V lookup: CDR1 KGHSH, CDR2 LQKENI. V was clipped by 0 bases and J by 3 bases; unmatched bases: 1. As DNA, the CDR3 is TGTGCCAGCTCACCACCACAGGGGGTCAAAAACATTCAGTACTTC. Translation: CASSPPQGVKNIQYF.

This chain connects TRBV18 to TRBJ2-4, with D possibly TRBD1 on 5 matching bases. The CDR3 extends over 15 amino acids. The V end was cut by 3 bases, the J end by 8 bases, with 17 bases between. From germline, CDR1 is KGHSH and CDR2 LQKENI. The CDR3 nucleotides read TGTGCCAGCTCACCCCCCCACTCCAGGGTTGACATTCAGTACTTC. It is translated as CASSPPHSRVDIQYF.

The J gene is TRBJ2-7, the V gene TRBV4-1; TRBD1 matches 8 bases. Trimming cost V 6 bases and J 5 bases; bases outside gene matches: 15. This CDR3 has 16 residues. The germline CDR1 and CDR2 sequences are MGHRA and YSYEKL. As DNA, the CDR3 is TGCGCCAGCAGGCCCGGTTGGGGGACAGGCCTACACGAGCAGTACTTC. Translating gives CASRPGWGTGLHEQYF.

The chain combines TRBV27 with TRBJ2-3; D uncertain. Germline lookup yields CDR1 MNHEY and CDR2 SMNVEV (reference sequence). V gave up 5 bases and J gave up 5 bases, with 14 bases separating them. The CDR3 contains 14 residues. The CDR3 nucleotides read TGTGCCAGCAGTGAAGGCCTAGGCGTAGATACGCAGTATTTT. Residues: CASSEGLGVDTQYF.

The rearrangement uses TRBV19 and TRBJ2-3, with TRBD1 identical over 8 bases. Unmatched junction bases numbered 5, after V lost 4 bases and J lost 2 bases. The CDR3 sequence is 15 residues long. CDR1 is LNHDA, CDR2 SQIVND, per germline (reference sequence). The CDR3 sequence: CASSTTGDPTDTQYF. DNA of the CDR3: TGTGCCAGTAGTACGACAGGGGACCCCACAGATACGCAGTATTTT.

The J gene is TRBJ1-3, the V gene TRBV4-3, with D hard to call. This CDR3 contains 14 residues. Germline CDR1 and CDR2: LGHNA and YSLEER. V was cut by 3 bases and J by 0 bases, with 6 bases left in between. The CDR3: CASSHPSSGNTIYF. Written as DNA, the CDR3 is TGCGCCAGCAGCCATCCGAGCTCTGGAAACACCATATATTTT.

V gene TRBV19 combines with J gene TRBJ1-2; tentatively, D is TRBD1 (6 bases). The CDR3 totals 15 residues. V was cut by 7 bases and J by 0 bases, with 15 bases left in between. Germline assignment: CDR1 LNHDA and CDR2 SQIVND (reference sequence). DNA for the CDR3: TGTGCCAGTACCATACGGGACAACTCTAACTATGGCTACACCTTC. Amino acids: CASTIRDNSNYGYTF.

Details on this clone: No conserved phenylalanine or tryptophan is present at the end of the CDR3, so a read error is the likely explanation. CDR3 in DNA: TGTGCCAGCAGGTCGGGCACTGAAGCTTTCTCT. Protein product: CASRSGTEAFS. J is TRBJ1-1 and V is TRBV6-6, with no clear D. Deletions cut 6 bases from V and 4 bases from J, with 6 bases between. The CDR3 covers 11 residues. Germline CDR1 is MNHNY and CDR2 is SVGAGI (reference sequence).

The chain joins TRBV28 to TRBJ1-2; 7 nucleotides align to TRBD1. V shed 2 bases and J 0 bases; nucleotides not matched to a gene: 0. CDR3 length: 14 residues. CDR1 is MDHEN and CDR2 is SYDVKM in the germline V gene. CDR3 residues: CASSLGQANYGYTF. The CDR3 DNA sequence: TGTGCCAGCAGTTTAGGACAGGCTAACTATGGCTACACCTTC.

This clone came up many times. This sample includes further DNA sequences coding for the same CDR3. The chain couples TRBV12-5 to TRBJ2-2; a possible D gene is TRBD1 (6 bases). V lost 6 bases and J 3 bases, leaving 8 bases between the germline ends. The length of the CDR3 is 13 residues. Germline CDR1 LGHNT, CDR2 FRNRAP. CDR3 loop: CASGTGYTGELFF. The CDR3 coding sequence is TGTGCTAGTGGCACAGGGTACACCGGGGAGCTGTTTTTT.

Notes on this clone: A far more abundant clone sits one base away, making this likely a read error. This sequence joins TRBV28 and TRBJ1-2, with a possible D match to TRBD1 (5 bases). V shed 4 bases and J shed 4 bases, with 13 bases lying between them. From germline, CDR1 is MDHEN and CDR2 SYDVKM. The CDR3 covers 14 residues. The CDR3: CASSSTSGLYGYTF. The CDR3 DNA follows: TGTGCCAGCAGTTCAACATCAGGGCTCTATGGCTACACCTTC.

This CDR3 reads CAVQRGDTEAFF. The CDR3 DNA sequence: TGTGCCGTCCAGAGGGGCGACACTGAAGCTTTCTTT. The chain carries TRBV6-1 and TRBJ1-1; D might be TRBD1 (5 bases). The CDR3 runs 12 residues. Germline V lookup: CDR1 MNHNS, CDR2 SASEGT. Trimming took off 11 bases at V and 3 bases at J, with 13 bases between the two ends.

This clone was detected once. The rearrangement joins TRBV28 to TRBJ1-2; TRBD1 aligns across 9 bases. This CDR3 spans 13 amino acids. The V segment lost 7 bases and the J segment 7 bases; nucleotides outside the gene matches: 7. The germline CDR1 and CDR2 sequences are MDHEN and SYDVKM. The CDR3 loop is CASTQGAKRGYTF. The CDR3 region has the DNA TGTGCCAGCACACAGGGGGCAAAACGTGGCTACACCTTC.

CDR3 amino acids: CASSLAGYASTDTQYF. The CDR3 DNA reads as TGTGCCAGCAGCTTGGCAGGTTACGCTAGCACAGATACGCAGTATTTT. The chain couples TRBV11-2 to TRBJ2-3; D remains ambiguous. The V gene lost 3 bases and the J gene lost 0 bases, with 13 bases spanning the gap. The germline gives CDR1 SGHAT, CDR2 FQNNGV. This CDR3 is built from 16 residues.

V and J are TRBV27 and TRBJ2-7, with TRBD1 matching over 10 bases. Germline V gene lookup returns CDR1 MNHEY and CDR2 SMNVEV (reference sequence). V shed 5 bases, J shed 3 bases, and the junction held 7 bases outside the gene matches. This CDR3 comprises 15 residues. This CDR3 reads CASSRQGTGDYEQYF. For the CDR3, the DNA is TGTGCCAGCAGTCGTCAGGGGACAGGGGACTACGAGCAGTACTTC.

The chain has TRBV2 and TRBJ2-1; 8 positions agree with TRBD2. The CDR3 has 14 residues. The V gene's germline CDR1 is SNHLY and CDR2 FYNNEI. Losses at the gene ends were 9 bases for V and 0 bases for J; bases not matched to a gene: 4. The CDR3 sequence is CARSGTSSYNEQFF. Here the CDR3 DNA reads TGTGCCAGGTCGGGGACTAGCTCCTACAATGAGCAGTTCTTC.

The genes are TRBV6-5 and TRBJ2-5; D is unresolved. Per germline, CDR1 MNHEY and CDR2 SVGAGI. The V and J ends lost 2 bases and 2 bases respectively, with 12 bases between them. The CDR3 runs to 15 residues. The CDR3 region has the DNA TGTGCCAGCAGTTACGGAGTGACGCTACAAGAGACCCAGTACTTC. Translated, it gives CASSYGVTLQETQYF.

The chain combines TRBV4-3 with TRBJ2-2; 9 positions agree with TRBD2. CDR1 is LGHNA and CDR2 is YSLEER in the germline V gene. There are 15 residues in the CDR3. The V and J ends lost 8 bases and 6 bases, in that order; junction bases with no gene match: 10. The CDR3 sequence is CASGPGAGGPGELFF. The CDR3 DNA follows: TGCGCCAGCGGGCCCGGGGCGGGAGGGCCCGGGGAGCTGTTTTTT.

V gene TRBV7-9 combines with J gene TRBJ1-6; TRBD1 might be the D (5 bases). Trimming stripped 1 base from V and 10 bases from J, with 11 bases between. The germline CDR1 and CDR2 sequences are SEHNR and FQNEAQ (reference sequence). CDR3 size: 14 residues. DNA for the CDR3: TGTGCCAGCAGCTTAGGACGGGGCGAGTCACCCCTCCACTTT. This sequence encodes CASSLGRGESPLHF.

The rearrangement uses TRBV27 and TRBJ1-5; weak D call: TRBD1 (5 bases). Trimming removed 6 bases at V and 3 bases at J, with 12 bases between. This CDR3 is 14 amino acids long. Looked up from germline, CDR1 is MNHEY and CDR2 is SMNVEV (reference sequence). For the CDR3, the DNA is TGTGCCAGCAGCCCAAGACAGTACAATCAGCCCCAGCATTTT. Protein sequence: CASSPRQYNQPQHF.